The rows below give T cell receptor beta chains drawn from one sample of a study of blood T cell repertoires in COVID-19. Assay used: immunoSEQ multiplex PCR; TCRdb lists only in-frame clones, some missing. The sample contains 300,000 to 400,000 clones, around nine tenths of which appear only once. The material sequenced was peripheral blood. The source is a young woman who had recovered from COVID-19. CDR3s include the opening cysteine and the closing phenylalanine or tryptophan. A D gene is named only where the DNA matches it firmly. Rows give clone size only sometimes, using once, few, many, or a class for an expanded clone.

cdr3_nt cdr3_aa clone_size v_call d_call j_call
TGTGCCAGCAGCTTTTCTTCCGGCAATCAGCCCCAGCATTTT CASSFSSGNQPQHF - TRBV11-2 - TRBJ1-5
TGTGCCAGTAGCTTAGGGGCCAAGGGGCCCTATGGCTACACCTTC CASSLGAKGPYGYTF once TRBV19 - TRBJ1-2
TGCAGCGTTGGAGGGTTACAGGGAAGGTCTTATCAACAAGCTTTCTTT CSVGGLQGRSYQQAFF few TRBV29-1 - TRBJ1-1
TGTGCCAGCAGCTTAATTCGGGACAGTCAAGAGACCCAGTACTTC CASSLIRDSQETQYF - TRBV7-9 TRBD1 TRBJ2-5
TGTGCCAGCAAAGCCGGGGGTAGCGGCTACTACAATGAGCAGTTCTTC CASKAGGSGYYNEQFF - TRBV7-2 - TRBJ2-1
TGTGCCAGTCTCCGGAGGGTTACTGAAGCTTTCTTT CASLRRVTEAFF - TRBV2 - TRBJ1-1
TGTGCCAGCAGCCTAAAGTCACTAGCGGGAGTGGTAGCAGATACGCAGTATTTT CASSLKSLAGVVADTQYF few TRBV5-4 TRBD2 TRBJ2-3
TGTGCCAGTAGTCAACTAGCGGGAGTCACCGAGCAGTTCTTC CASSQLAGVTEQFF once TRBV19 TRBD2 TRBJ2-1
TGTGCCTGGGAGTCTGGGCCAGATACGCAGTATTTT CAWESGPDTQYF - TRBV30 - TRBJ2-3
TGTGCCAGCAACAGGCACAGCAATCAGCCCCAGCATTTT CASNRHSNQPQHF - TRBV9 - TRBJ1-5
TGTGCCAGCATTCCCTGGGGACAGGGGAACGAAAAACTGTTTTTT CASIPWGQGNEKLFF - TRBV6-5 TRBD1 TRBJ1-4
TGTGCCAGCTCACCCCCCGGGAGAATAACTGAAGCTTTCTTT CASSPPGRITEAFF - TRBV18 - TRBJ1-1
TGCAGCGTTGGAGGACACCCCCTACTTGAGCCGAACACTGAAGCTTTCTTT CSVGGHPLLEPNTEAFF - TRBV29-1 - TRBJ1-1
TGTGCCAGCAGCTTAGATGCGGCCGTCGACAGCCTGTTTTTT CASSLDAAVDSLFF - TRBV11-2 - TRBJ1-4
TGTGCCAGCAGCCCTAGGACAGCAACTAATGAAAAACTGTTTTTT CASSPRTATNEKLFF - TRBV14 - TRBJ1-4
TGTGCCAGCAGCGAAGGGCTAGCGGGAGGCCTGAGGGGTGAGCAGTTCTTC CASSEGLAGGLRGEQFF - TRBV7-7 TRBD2 TRBJ2-1
TGTGCCAGCACCCGACGCGGGACAGGGATCTACACCTTC CASTRRGTGIYTF - TRBV11-2 TRBD1 TRBJ1-2
TGTGCCAGCAGCTATCGTTCCGGGGATTCAAACTATGGCTACACCTTC CASSYRSGDSNYGYTF - TRBV5-8 - TRBJ1-2
TGTGCCAGTAGCGACAGAATGAATGTGGATGAGCAGTTCTTC CASSDRMNVDEQFF - TRBV19 - TRBJ2-1
TGTGCCAGCAGTGGGGGGGGCTACAATGAGCAGTTCTTC CASSGGGYNEQFF - TRBV12-3/TRBV12-4 TRBD2 TRBJ2-1
TGTGCCAGCAGCTTAGCGCCTTGGGGTAGCGGCGGTGAGCAGTTCTTC CASSLAPWGSGGEQFF - TRBV7-2 - TRBJ2-1
TGTGCCAGCAGCGTTGGACTAGCGGGAGGGGGACAAGAGACCCAGTACTTC CASSVGLAGGGQETQYF - TRBV9 TRBD2 TRBJ2-5
TGTGCCTGGAGGGCGGAGACAGATACGCAGTATTTT CAWRAETDTQYF - TRBV30 - TRBJ2-3
TGTGCCAGCAGCGATGGTACACCCGCAACTAATGAAAAACTGTTTTTT CASSDGTPATNEKLFF once TRBV9 - TRBJ1-4
TGCGCCAGCAGCCCGTTTGACAGCCTGAACACTGAAGCTTTCTTT CASSPFDSLNTEAFF - TRBV4-3 - TRBJ1-1
TGCGCCAGCAGCCGAGCCTCTAGCGGGGAACCCTACAATGAGCAGTTCTTC CASSRASSGEPYNEQFF - TRBV4-3 TRBD2 TRBJ2-1
TGTGCCAGCAGTTCACCAGGGCCCAATCAGCCCCAGCATTTT CASSSPGPNQPQHF - TRBV6-5 - TRBJ1-5
TGCAGCGTTGTAATCCTCTATGGCTACACCTTC CSVVILYGYTF - TRBV29-1 - TRBJ1-2
TGTGCCAGCAGCCGGGACAGGGGGTCTGTGAACACTGAAGCTTTCTTT CASSRDRGSVNTEAFF - TRBV5-6 TRBD1 TRBJ1-1
TGTGCCAGCAGCTTGGCGCTGGACAGGGTGACTAGGCTGTATGGCTACACCTTC CASSLALDRVTRLYGYTF - TRBV5-6 TRBD1 TRBJ1-2
TGCGCCAGCAGCTTGCCCGGGGTGGGAGGCTACTACAATGAGCAGTTCTTC CASSLPGVGGYYNEQFF - TRBV5-1 - TRBJ2-1
TGTGCCAGCAGCTTGTCGGGAGGGGGCAATGAGCAGTTCTTC CASSLSGGGNEQFF - TRBV7-9 TRBD2 TRBJ2-1
TGTGCCAGCAGTTGGACTAGCGGGACAGATACGCAGTATTTT CASSWTSGTDTQYF - TRBV6-5 TRBD2 TRBJ2-3
TGCGCCAGCAGTGAGGCCAGGGGTTGGGCTAACTATGGCTACACCTTC CASSEARGWANYGYTF - TRBV10-2 - TRBJ1-2
TGTGCCAGCAGGACACAGGGGGCTAACAATCAGCCCCAGCATTTT CASRTQGANNQPQHF few TRBV28 TRBD1 TRBJ1-5
TGTGCCACCAGCATACGAGCCACTAACTATGGCTACACCTTC CATSIRATNYGYTF - TRBV15 - TRBJ1-2
TGTGCCAGCTCACCAATGAGGGCGGGAGTTGGTGAGACCCAGTACTTC CASSPMRAGVGETQYF - TRBV18 TRBD2 TRBJ2-5
TGCAGCGTTGAAGATCTAGCTAGCGGAGGGGCGGATACGCAGTATTTT CSVEDLASGGADTQYF - TRBV29-1 TRBD2 TRBJ2-3
TGTGCCAGCAGTTCCGCCTTCGGGGAGACCCAGTACTTC CASSSAFGETQYF - TRBV27 - TRBJ2-5
TGCGCCAGCAGCCTCGAAGGCGGGAAACGGACAGATACGCAGTATTTT CASSLEGGKRTDTQYF few TRBV4-1 - TRBJ2-3
TGTGCCATCAGTGAATCCGGGACTAGCGGGAGGCGGGGGAACACCGGGGAGCTGTTTTTT CAISESGTSGRRGNTGELFF - TRBV10-3 TRBD2 TRBJ2-2
TGTGCCAGCAGCTTTGGCGGGAGTGTCTACAATGAGCAGTTCTTC CASSFGGSVYNEQFF - TRBV7-2 TRBD2 TRBJ2-1
TGTGCCAGCAGCCGCAAGACGGACCGGGGTGAAAAACTGTTTTTT CASSRKTDRGEKLFF few TRBV7-9 - TRBJ1-4
TGTGCCAGCAGCTTAGTTGTGACTTCCTACAATGAGCAGTTCTTC CASSLVVTSYNEQFF - TRBV11-2 - TRBJ2-1
TGTGCCAGTAGTAATGTCGGGACAGGGTTATACAATGAGCAGTTCTTC CASSNVGTGLYNEQFF - TRBV19 TRBD1 TRBJ2-1
TGTGCCAGCAGCCAAGATCCTCTTCGCTTGGGTAGCCAATACAATGAGCAGTTCTTC CASSQDPLRLGSQYNEQFF - TRBV14 - TRBJ2-1
TGTGCCAGCGCTTCTACATGGAGTTTTGGGCTAGCGGAGCCTAATGAGCAGTTCTTC CASASTWSFGLAEPNEQFF - TRBV11-3 TRBD2 TRBJ2-1
TGTGCCATCAGCTTGGGACTGACAGGGGATAATTCACCCCTCCACTTT CAISLGLTGDNSPLHF - TRBV10-3 TRBD1 TRBJ1-6
TGTGCCAGCAGCGCCTCGAGGGGAGGCGGGACCCAGTACTTC CASSASRGGGTQYF - TRBV11-2 - TRBJ2-5
TGTGCCAGCAGCGAACGTAGCTCCTACAATGAGCAGTTCTTC CASSERSSYNEQFF - TRBV9 - TRBJ2-1